This TCR beta chain originates from a study of pediatric ulcerative colitis. Rectal tissue came from one to two pinch biopsies taken at colonoscopy. There are 17 residues in the CDR3. CDR1 is SGHTS and CDR2 is YDEGEE in the germline V gene. The germline V and J ends were trimmed by 2 bases and 3 bases, with 18 bases remaining between them. Sequenced by immunoSEQ multiplex PCR; TCRdb stores in-frame clones only, minus some. The repertoire holds approximately 11,000 clones, with 80% to 90% as singletons. The rearrangement uses TRBV5-8 and TRBJ2-1; tentative D call: TRBD2 (5 bases). This receptor was taken from a girl under 18 who was a control in a study of pediatric ulcerative colitis. Sequencing was done on a sample of gut tissue. The CDR3 nucleotides read TGTGCCAGCAGCTTTGGGAATCCCAGCGGTTTCTACAATGAGCAGTTCTTC. Residues: CASSFGNPSGFYNEQFF.